The rows below give T cell receptor beta chains drawn from one sample of a study of blood T cells in healthy people across ages. Each CDR3 protein is one row after TCRdb ran MiXCR on the 5' RACE reads. Among around 1.5 million distinct CDR3 sequences listed, 59% were seen once. The specimen sequenced was blood. Receptor source: a man younger than 30 in good health. Each CDR3 is given with its conserved first and last residue. A D gene is named only where the DNA matches it firmly. Rows may omit the clone size; those that give it use once, few, many or a size class.

v_gene	d_gene	abundance	j_gene	CDR3nt	CDR3aa
TRBV20-1	TRBD2	.	TRBJ2-1	TGCAGTGCTAGAGCCACCCGGCTAGCGGGGGGGTACAATGAGCAGTTCTTC	CSARATRLAGGYNEQFF
TRBV5-5	.	few	TRBJ2-1	TGTGCCAGCAGCTTGGGGGAGTGGCTTTACAATGAGCAGTTCTTC	CASSLGEWLYNEQFF
TRBV4-1	TRBD2	few	TRBJ2-1	TGCGCCAGCAGTTCCCTCAGCGGGAGGAGGAAAAATGAGCAGTTCTTC	CASSSLSGRRKNEQFF
TRBV11-2	TRBD2	.	TRBJ2-7	TGTGCCAGCCTAAATGGGGTAGGGTCAGGGTGGGGAAAGGCAAGCGGGAGCTACGAGCAGTACTTC	CASLNGVGSGWGKASGSYEQYF
TRBV6-2/TRBV6-3	TRBD1	.	TRBJ2-5	TGTGCCAGCAGCACCGTCCCGGGACAGGAATACCAAGAGACCCAGTACTTC	CASSTVPGQEYQETQYF
TRBV4-1	TRBD2	.	TRBJ2-5	TGCGCCAGCAGCGCTGGTATAGCGGGAGGTGGTGCGCAGACCCAGTACTTC	CASSAGIAGGGAQTQYF
TRBV20-1	.	.	TRBJ1-2	TGCAGTGCTAGTAGCCAGGGAGGGAATGGCTACACCTTC	CSASSQGGNGYTF
TRBV4-2	TRBD2	few	TRBJ2-7	TGTGCCAGCAGCCGATACTCCAGGACTAGCGAGTCCTACGAGCAGTACTTC	CASSRYSRTSESYEQYF
TRBV20-1	.	once	TRBJ2-7	TGCAGTGCCAGGCGAACAGGGTCCAACGAGCAGTACTTC	CSARRTGSNEQYF
TRBV29-1	.	.	TRBJ2-1	TGCAGCGGGATTAGCGAATCCCACAATGAGCAGTTCTTC	CSGISESHNEQFF
TRBV7-9	.	.	TRBJ1-1	TGTGCCAGCAGCTCCCCCACGGGGTCGGGCACTGAAGCTTTCTTT	CASSSPTGSGTEAFF
TRBV4-3	.	.	TRBJ1-1	TGCGCCAGCAGCCAAGACAGGGCGGTTACTGAAGCTTTCTTT	CASSQDRAVTEAFF
TRBV4-1	.	.	TRBJ2-7	TGCGCCAGCAGCCAACGTGGGGGGGCTGCCTACGAGCAGTACTTC	CASSQRGGAAYEQYF
TRBV20-1	TRBD2	few	TRBJ2-1	TGCAGTGCTAGAGATCGGAGCGGGAGTCCCTACAATGAGCAGTTCTTC	CSARDRSGSPYNEQFF
TRBV4-2	TRBD1	.	TRBJ1-2	TGTGTCAGCAGCCTCGGACAGGGAGACTATGGCTACACCTTC	CVSSLGQGDYGYTF
TRBV11-2	TRBD2	.	TRBJ2-7	TGTGCCAGCAGCTTTTTTAGCGGGGGGGTTTCCTACGAGCAGTACTTC	CASSFFSGGVSYEQYF
TRBV7-9	TRBD2	.	TRBJ2-5	TGTGCCAGCAGCTTTCCTGGAGGACTAGCGGGGGAAGAGACCCAGTACTTC	CASSFPGGLAGEETQYF
TRBV2	.	.	TRBJ2-2	TGTGCCAGCAGCGTTGGACACTTCACCGGGGAGCTGTTTTTT	CASSVGHFTGELFF
TRBV4-1	.	.	TRBJ2-5	TGCGCCAGCAGCCAAGAAGACAGGTCGCGAGAGACCCAGTACTTC	CASSQEDRSRETQYF
TRBV13	.	.	TRBJ2-7	TGTGCCAGCAGCACCGGGACACAAACTTACGAGCAGTACTTC	CASSTGTQTYEQYF
TRBV29-1	TRBD1	few	TRBJ2-1	TGCAGCGTCACGGGACAGGCCTACAATGAGCAGTTCTTC	CSVTGQAYNEQFF
TRBV29-1	.	.	TRBJ2-5	TGCAGCGTGGGCATGGGCGGCATCCAAGAGACCCAGTACTTC	CSVGMGGIQETQYF
TRBV2	.	few	TRBJ2-7	TGTGCCAGCAGTGAATCGTCCGGCAGTAACTACGAGCAGTACTTC	CASSESSGSNYEQYF
TRBV27	.	few	TRBJ1-2	TGTGCCAGCAGTTTAAATGGGGGCGGTGGCTACACCTTC	CASSLNGGGGYTF
TRBV7-2	.	.	TRBJ2-7	TGTGCCAGCAGCCCATGGCGTTCCTACGAGCAGTACTTC	CASSPWRSYEQYF
TRBV28	TRBD1	.	TRBJ2-7	TGTGCCAGCAGTCTGACAGGGCCAAACTACGAGCAGTACTTC	CASSLTGPNYEQYF
TRBV7-2	TRBD2	.	TRBJ2-3	TGTGCCAGCAGCACATCCGGGACTAGCGGGACTAGAGCAGATACGCAGTATTTT	CASSTSGTSGTRADTQYF
TRBV27	TRBD1	once	TRBJ2-7	TGTGCCAGCAGTGGGGGACAGGGGATTTCCGAGCAGTACTTC	CASSGGQGISEQYF
TRBV6-4	.	.	TRBJ2-7	TGTGCCAGCAGTGAGAGTACAGGCCCGATCTACGAGCAGTACTTC	CASSESTGPIYEQYF
TRBV5-1	.	.	TRBJ2-7	TGCGCCAGCAGCTGGTACCAGGGTTCCTACGAGCAGTACTTC	CASSWYQGSYEQYF